These 21 T cell receptor beta chains originate from one sample sequenced in a study of blood T cell repertoires in COVID-19. Some clones are missing from TCRdb's copy, which holds only in-frame ones; the method was immunoSEQ multiplex PCR. The sample lists about 150,000 clones; more than 75% were seen once. Sequenced material: PBMCs or T cells enriched from blood (not recorded which). These receptors came from a woman between 50 and 59 years old who had recovered from COVID-19.

This clone was counted a single time. The genes are TRBV11-2 and TRBJ1-1; D gene ambiguous. Germline V gives CDR1 SGHAT, CDR2 FQNNGV. Deletions cut 1 base from V and 5 bases from J, with 5 bases between. This CDR3 is built from 12 residues. This CDR3 reads CASSLVETEAFF. As DNA, the CDR3 is TGTGCCAGCAGCTTAGTGGAGACTGAAGCTTTCTTT.

The V call is TRBV19, the J call TRBJ2-1; 10 bases are shared with TRBD1. With V trimmed by 4 bases and J by 5 bases, 5 bases remained unmatched. The CDR3 has 15 amino acids. The germline CDR1 and CDR2 sequences are LNHDA and SQIVND (reference sequence). Written as DNA, the CDR3 is TGTGCCAGTAGTAACCGGGACAGGGGTAACAATGAGCAGTTCTTC. Protein product: CASSNRDRGNNEQFF. Drawing the rest from reference TRBV19 and TRBJ2-1, the complete variable domain is DGGITQSPKYLFRKEGQNVTLSCEQNLNHDAMYWYRQDPGQGLRLIYYSQIVNDFQKGDIAEGYSVSREKKESFPLTVTSAQKNPTAFYLCASSNRDRGNNEQFFGPGTRLTVL.

This chain links TRBV6-5 with TRBJ1-1, with a tentative D call TRBD1 (6 bases). The CDR3 runs 14 residues. V lost 7 bases to trimming and J lost 6 bases, with 18 bases between them. CDR1 MNHEY and CDR2 SVGAGI come from the germline V gene. CDR3 coding DNA: TGTGCCAGCACTTCCGAAGGGGGAATCTCTGAAGCTTTCTTT. It codes for CASTSEGGISEAFF.

V usage is TRBV28 and J usage is TRBJ2-7, with 7 bases matching TRBD1. V was clipped by 5 bases and J by 6 bases; unmatched bases: 10. Germline CDR1 MDHEN, CDR2 SYDVKM. CDR3 size: 14 residues. CDR3 amino acids: CASSPPTGNGEQYV. CDR3 coding DNA: TGTGCCAGCAGTCCCCCGACAGGGAATGGCGAGCAGTACGTC.

The genes are TRBV19 and TRBJ1-2; D gene uncertain. V was cut by 2 bases and J by 3 bases, with 7 bases left in between. Germline-derived CDR1 and CDR2 are LNHDA and SQIVND (reference sequence). This CDR3 is 13 amino acids long. The CDR3 loop reads CASSILSDYGYTF. DNA of the CDR3: TGTGCCAGTAGTATACTGTCGGACTATGGCTACACCTTC.

V and J are TRBV6-1 and TRBJ1-3; 7 nucleotides align to TRBD1. With 3 bases clipped from V and 3 bases from J, the junction kept 5 bases outside the gene matches. Germline CDR1 reads MNHNS; CDR2 reads SASEGT. The CDR3 has 15 residues. The chain's CDR3 is CASSETGRYGNTIYF. The DNA for the CDR3 is TGTGCCAGCAGTGAGACAGGGAGATATGGAAACACCATATATTTT.

This sequence joins TRBV20-1 and TRBJ2-5, with D uncertain. Trimming removed 3 bases from V and 5 bases from J, with 10 bases in between. Germline V gene lookup returns CDR1 DFQATT and CDR2 SNEGSKA (reference sequence). The CDR3 runs to 12 residues. Here the CDR3 DNA reads TGCAGTGCTAGTTTCTGGCTCGAGACCCAGTACTTC. Its protein product is CSASFWLETQYF.

This clone was seen a single time. The rearrangement links TRBV4-1 to TRBJ1-1, with TRBD1 matching 9 bases. CDR1 and CDR2 (germline): MGHRA, YSYEKL. The CDR3 sequence is 15 residues long. Trimming cost V 4 bases and J 3 bases; bases outside gene matches: 6. CDR3 nucleotides: TGCGCCAGCAGCCCGGACAGGGGTCGAGACACTGAAGCTTTCTTT. This encodes CASSPDRGRDTEAFF.

This clone came up a few times. The chain links TRBV28 to TRBJ1-1, with a possible D match to TRBD1 (5 bases). Germline V gene data show CDR1 as MDHEN and CDR2 as SYDVKM. The CDR3 is 14 amino acids. Trimming removed 3 bases at V and 4 bases at J, with 12 bases between. The CDR3 coding sequence is TGTGCCAGCAGTTTGGGCGGGGACGGCACTGAAGCTTTCTTT. Protein product: CASSLGGDGTEAFF.

The V and J genes are TRBV7-2 and TRBJ2-7; 8 positions match TRBD1. The CDR3 is 14 residues long. The V segment lost 5 bases and the J segment 5 bases; nucleotides outside the gene matches: 8. Germline V gene sequence: CDR1 SGHTA, CDR2 FQGNSA. The CDR3 loop is CASSTWTGINEQYF. As DNA, the CDR3 is TGTGCCAGCAGCACCTGGACAGGGATCAACGAGCAGTACTTC.

V and J are TRBV7-9 and TRBJ1-1; 8 nucleotides agree with TRBD1. The CDR3 extends over 16 amino acids. Germline-derived CDR1 and CDR2 are SEHNR and FQNEAQ (reference sequence). J was trimmed by 1 base and V by 5 bases; bases with no gene match: 9. The CDR3 protein is CASSTSRTGRNTEAFF. CDR3 nucleotide sequence: TGTGCCAGCAGCACGAGCCGGACAGGGAGGAACACTGAAGCTTTCTTT.

V and J are TRBV15 and TRBJ1-3; 7 nucleotides agree with TRBD1. The CDR3 covers 17 residues. CDR1 is LNHNV, CDR2 YYDKDF, per germline (reference sequence). Germline trimming cut 3 bases from V and 0 bases from J; bases unmatched to any gene: 8. CDR3 amino acids: CATSRGSGTASGNTIYF. Here the CDR3 DNA reads TGTGCCACCAGCAGGGGATCCGGGACAGCCTCTGGAAACACCATATATTTT.

The chain recombines TRBV1 with TRBJ1-2; TRBD1 was called by the table and not checked on the DNA. TRBV1 is flagged as a pseudogene. The CDR3 totals 15 residues. CDR3 DNA sequence: TGCACCAGCAGCCAGGGTAGACAGGGAGGAGGAGGCTACACCTTC. It encodes CTSSQGRQGGGGYTF.

This clone was counted a few times. V and J are TRBV7-9 and TRBJ1-4; 7 bases fit TRBD1. The germline V gene encodes CDR1 SEHNR and CDR2 FQNEAQ (reference sequence). This CDR3 has 15 amino acids. J lost 6 bases, V lost 3 bases, and 7 bases had no gene match. The DNA for the CDR3 is TGTGCCAGCAGCTTTCGGACAGGTCGAGATGAAAAACTGTTTTTT. Translated, it gives CASSFRTGRDEKLFF.

The V call is TRBV7-2, the J call TRBJ1-4; D is unclear. CDR1 and CDR2 (germline): SGHTA, FQGNSA. V lost 1 base and J 10 bases, leaving 13 bases between the germline ends. The CDR3 runs to 14 residues. The CDR3 DNA sequence: TGTGCCAGCAGCTTAGATTTTCAGGCCTCAAAACTGTTTTTT. Translated, it gives CASSLDFQASKLFF.

The chain has TRBV15 and TRBJ1-1; D gene unclear. The V end lost 5 bases, the J end lost 10 bases, and 20 bases lay between the germline ends. This CDR3 spans 14 amino acids. Looked up from germline, CDR1 is LNHNV and CDR2 is YYDKDF (reference sequence). The CDR3 DNA reads as TGTGCCACCAGCGGAACCCGACTGAGTGACGCAGCTTTCTTT. The encoded protein is CATSGTRLSDAAFF.

The chain employs TRBV24-1 and TRBJ1-2; 9 nucleotides agree with TRBD1. This CDR3 is built from 15 residues. The J segment lost 5 bases and the V segment lost 12 bases, leaving 15 bases of the junction unmatched. Germline CDR1 and CDR2: KGHDR and SFDVKD. The DNA for the CDR3 is TGTGCCGACCATTACCGGGACAGGGCTCTGTATGGCTACACCTTC. Its protein product is CADHYRDRALYGYTF.

The chain employs TRBV5-5 and TRBJ2-7; D possibly corresponds to TRBD1 (6 bases). The CDR3 totals 12 residues. Germline V gene sequence: CDR1 SGHKS, CDR2 YYEKEE (reference sequence). V was pared by 3 bases and J by 5 bases, with 9 bases between. This CDR3 reads CASSYRDNEQYF. CDR3 nucleotide sequence: TGTGCCAGCAGCTACCGGGACAACGAGCAGTACTTC.

The chain is built from TRBV4-1 and TRBJ1-1, with 9 positions matching TRBD1. V shed 3 bases, J shed 1 base, and the junction held 18 bases outside the gene matches. Germline-derived CDR1 and CDR2 are MGHRA and YSYEKL. CDR3 length: 20 amino acids. CDR3 nucleotide sequence: TGCGCCAGCAGCCAGGGACAGGGTGAAGGGGGGTTTCTTAGGAACACTGAAGCTTTCTTT. It encodes CASSQGQGEGGFLRNTEAFF.

The chain carries TRBV14 and TRBJ1-6; D is uncertain. Germline V gives CDR1 SGHDN, CDR2 FVKESK. Trimming took 0 bases from V and 8 from J, leaving 14 bases between them. This CDR3 spans 16 amino acids. CDR3 DNA sequence: TGTGCCAGCAGCCAAGATCGGGGAGTGGTGGATTCACCCCTCCACTTT. Protein product: CASSQDRGVVDSPLHF.

The chain employs TRBV11-2 and TRBJ1-4; maybe TRBD1 (5 bases). V was clipped by 5 bases and J by 7 bases, with 23 bases between them. CDR1 and CDR2 (germline): SGHAT, FQNNGV. The CDR3 consists of 17 residues. For the CDR3, the DNA is TGTGCCAGCAGCCCCCTCTTAACAGGTACCACCGGTGAAAAACTGTTTTTT. Protein product: CASSPLLTGTTGEKLFF.